These T cell receptor beta chains were read from a single sample in a study of human T cells and chemical hapten exposure. TCRdb fed the RACE reads into MiXCR, producing one record per CDR3 protein. The table records some 36,000 distinct CDR3 sequences, 9.5% of them present only once. This specimen was whole blood, taken in connection with sensitization to the hapten diphenylcyclopropenone (DPC). The receptor set was obtained from a man between 45 and 60 years old with alopecia areata. Some clones in this sample may be carry-over from other donors' samples. Each CDR3 is given with its conserved first and last residue. Each record gives: V gene, CDR3 length, clone size, J gene, D gene, CDR3 protein, CDR3 DNA. A D gene is named only where the DNA matches it firmly. Some rows mark clone size as missing; the rest say once, few, many or name a class of expanded clone.

v_gene: TRBV7-2
len: 14
abundance: .
j_gene: TRBJ1-1
d_gene: .
CDR3aa: CASSLASMNTEAFF
CDR3nt: TGTGCCAGCAGCTTAGCTTCGATGAACACTGAAGCTTTCTTT

v_gene: TRBV24-1
len: 14
abundance: many
j_gene: TRBJ2-3
d_gene: TRBD2
CDR3aa: CATSPRAGADTQYF
CDR3nt: TGTGCCACCAGTCCCAGGGCGGGGGCAGATACGCAGTATTTT

v_gene: TRBV29-1
len: 14
abundance: many
j_gene: TRBJ2-3
d_gene: .
CDR3aa: CSVERLVVRDTQYF
CDR3nt: TGCAGCGTAGAGAGGCTAGTGGTAAGAGATACGCAGTATTTT

v_gene: TRBV7-9
len: 14
abundance: many
j_gene: TRBJ1-1
d_gene: TRBD1
CDR3aa: CASSSRTGGTEAFF
CDR3nt: TGTGCCAGCAGCTCCCGGACAGGGGGGACTGAAGCTTTCTTT

v_gene: TRBV12-2
len: 18
abundance: many
j_gene: TRBJ1-1
d_gene: .
CDR3aa: CASRCESGTGGPTAEAFF
CDR3nt: TGTGCAAGTCGCTGCGAATCCGGGACAGGGGGTCCTACGGCTGAAGCTTTCTTT

v_gene: TRBV10-2
len: 13
abundance: few
j_gene: TRBJ2-1
d_gene: .
CDR3aa: CASSESWDILQFF
CDR3nt: TGCGCCAGCAGTGAGTCATGGGACATCCTCCAGTTCTTC

v_gene: TRBV30
len: 14
abundance: many
j_gene: TRBJ2-5
d_gene: TRBD2
CDR3aa: CAWSVLAGGETQYF
CDR3nt: TGTGCCTGGAGTGTACTGGCGGGAGGAGAGACCCAGTACTTC

v_gene: TRBV15
len: 17
abundance: many
j_gene: TRBJ2-4
d_gene: .
CDR3aa: CATSRAGPELAKNIQYF
CDR3nt: TGTGCCACCAGCAGAGCAGGGCCGGAACTAGCCAAAAACATTCAGTACTTC

v_gene: TRBV19
len: 13
abundance: many
j_gene: TRBJ2-7
d_gene: .
CDR3aa: CASSTTTAWEQYF
CDR3nt: TGTGCCAGTAGTACCACTACTGCATGGGAGCAGTACTTC

v_gene: TRBV12-3/TRBV12-4
len: 13
abundance: few
j_gene: TRBJ2-7
d_gene: TRBD1
CDR3aa: CASSIGQGYEQYF
CDR3nt: TGTGCCAGCAGTATCGGACAGGGCTACGAGCAGTACTTC

v_gene: TRBV5-1
len: 16
abundance: many
j_gene: TRBJ2-1
d_gene: TRBD2
CDR3aa: CASSLGAGGPGYEQFF
CDR3nt: TGCGCCAGCAGCTTGGGGGCGGGAGGGCCAGGTTATGAGCAGTTCTTC

v_gene: TRBV30
len: 13
abundance: many
j_gene: TRBJ2-3
d_gene: .
CDR3aa: CAWSVRRGDTQYF
CDR3nt: TGTGCCTGGAGTGTAAGGCGCGGAGATACGCAGTATTTT

v_gene: TRBV6-6
len: 14
abundance: many
j_gene: TRBJ2-5
d_gene: TRBD1
CDR3aa: CASSNAGGQETQYF
CDR3nt: TGTGCCAGCAGTAACGCAGGGGGCCAAGAGACCCAGTACTTC

v_gene: TRBV6-5
len: 13
abundance: few
j_gene: TRBJ2-7
d_gene: TRBD2
CDR3aa: CASRTSGSYEQYF
CDR3nt: TGTGCCAGCAGGACTAGCGGCTCCTACGAGCAGTACTTC

v_gene: TRBV27
len: 15
abundance: many
j_gene: TRBJ1-1
d_gene: .
CDR3aa: CASSLRGSLNTEAFF
CDR3nt: TGTGCCAGCAGTTTGCGAGGGAGTTTGAACACTGAAGCTTTCTTT

v_gene: TRBV9
len: 16
abundance: .
j_gene: TRBJ2-2
d_gene: TRBD2
CDR3aa: CASSVTSGGLTGELFF
CDR3nt: TGTGCCAGCAGCGTAACTAGCGGGGGTCTCACCGGGGAGCTGTTTTTT

v_gene: TRBV7-9
len: 14
abundance: many
j_gene: TRBJ1-5
d_gene: .
CDR3aa: CASSGTQGNQPQHF
CDR3nt: TGTGCCAGCAGCGGAACACAGGGAAATCAGCCCCAGCATTTT

v_gene: TRBV27
len: 16
abundance: many
j_gene: TRBJ2-1
d_gene: TRBD1
CDR3aa: CASTRDRHYSYNEQFF
CDR3nt: TGTGCCAGCACCAGGGACAGGCACTACTCCTACAATGAGCAGTTCTTC

v_gene: TRBV5-4
len: 14
abundance: .
j_gene: TRBJ1-1
d_gene: .
CDR3aa: CASSFGTRGTEAFF
CDR3nt: TGTGCCAGCAGCTTCGGGACTAGGGGAACTGAAGCTTTCTTT

v_gene: TRBV5-4
len: 16
abundance: many
j_gene: TRBJ2-2
d_gene: TRBD1
CDR3aa: CASSLPDRGRIGELFF
CDR3nt: TGTGCCAGCAGCTTGCCGGACAGGGGACGGATCGGGGAGCTGTTTTTT

v_gene: TRBV29-1
len: 13
abundance: few
j_gene: TRBJ2-1
d_gene: .
CDR3aa: CSVVRRTDSEQFF
CDR3nt: TGCAGCGTTGTCCGCCGGACTGATAGTGAGCAGTTCTTC

v_gene: TRBV11-2
len: 13
abundance: many
j_gene: TRBJ2-7
d_gene: .
CDR3aa: CASSLDRPYEQYF
CDR3nt: TGTGCCAGCAGCTTAGACCGGCCTTACGAGCAGTACTTC

v_gene: TRBV20-1
len: 13
abundance: many
j_gene: TRBJ2-2
d_gene: .
CDR3aa: CSASWSYTGELFF
CDR3nt: TGCAGTGCTAGCTGGAGTTACACCGGGGAGCTGTTTTTT

v_gene: TRBV4-1
len: 16
abundance: many
j_gene: TRBJ2-3
d_gene: TRBD2
CDR3aa: CASSLVLAVSTDTQYF
CDR3nt: TGCGCCAGCAGTCTGGTCCTAGCGGTTAGCACAGATACGCAGTATTTT

v_gene: TRBV4-2
len: 18
abundance: many
j_gene: TRBJ2-1
d_gene: TRBD2
CDR3aa: CASSQLAAGTSGRNEQFF
CDR3nt: TGTGCCAGCAGCCAATTAGCCGCCGGGACTAGCGGGAGAAATGAGCAGTTCTTC

v_gene: TRBV4-3
len: 14
abundance: .
j_gene: TRBJ2-2
d_gene: .
CDR3aa: CASSQVWGTGELFF
CDR3nt: TGCGCCAGCAGCCAAGTGTGGGGAACCGGGGAGCTGTTTTTT

v_gene: TRBV7-8
len: 16
abundance: many
j_gene: TRBJ2-1
d_gene: TRBD2
CDR3aa: CASSAGLAGDHNEQFF
CDR3nt: TGTGCCAGCAGCGCGGGACTAGCGGGAGATCACAATGAGCAGTTCTTC

v_gene: TRBV6-6
len: 16
abundance: many
j_gene: TRBJ2-4
d_gene: .
CDR3aa: CASITGGAGQQNIQYF
CDR3nt: TGTGCCAGCATTACCGGAGGAGCAGGGCAACAGAACATTCAGTACTTC

v_gene: TRBV18
len: 14
abundance: many
j_gene: TRBJ2-6
d_gene: .
CDR3aa: CASSPKTGANVLTF
CDR3nt: TGTGCCAGCTCACCTAAAACCGGGGCCAACGTCCTGACTTTC

v_gene: TRBV28
len: 11
abundance: few
j_gene: TRBJ2-7
d_gene: .
CDR3aa: CASSPVGPQHF
CDR3nt: TGTGCCAGCAGCCCCGTTGGCCCTCAGCACTTC

v_gene: TRBV18
len: 14
abundance: .
j_gene: TRBJ2-7
d_gene: .
CDR3aa: CASSPSSVTYEQYF
CDR3nt: TGTGCCAGCTCACCATCTTCAGTTACCTACGAGCAGTACTTC

v_gene: TRBV5-1
len: 12
abundance: .
j_gene: TRBJ2-2
d_gene: TRBD1
CDR3aa: CASSLETGGLFF
CDR3nt: TGCGCCAGCAGCTTGGAAACAGGGGGACTGTTTTTT

v_gene: TRBV24-1
len: 14
abundance: few
j_gene: TRBJ2-5
d_gene: .
CDR3aa: CATSETATQETQYF
CDR3nt: TGTGCCACCAGTGAAACAGCGACCCAAGAGACCCAGTACTTC

v_gene: TRBV29-1
len: 12
abundance: .
j_gene: TRBJ2-1
d_gene: .
CDR3aa: CSGGGGYNEQFF
CDR3nt: TGCAGCGGGGGGGGCGGCTACAATGAGCAGTTCTTC

v_gene: TRBV30
len: 15
abundance: .
j_gene: TRBJ2-7
d_gene: TRBD1
CDR3aa: CAWSPKQGAFYEQYF
CDR3nt: TGTGCCTGGAGTCCTAAACAGGGGGCTTTCTACGAGCAGTACTTC